These T cell receptor beta chains were read from a single sample in a study of blood T cell repertoires in COVID-19. TCRdb keeps only in-frame clones here, not all; method: immunoSEQ multiplex PCR. Among 150,000 to 200,000 clones listed, 88% were seen once. Source material: PBMCs or T cells enriched from blood (not recorded which). All receptors derive from a woman aged 18 to 35 who had recovered from COVID-19. The CDR3 runs from the conserved cysteine through the conserved F or W. The order of the fields is J gene, D gene, clone size, V gene, CDR3 DNA, CDR3 protein. The D gene is left open where the match is weak. Size tells how often a clone was seen (once, few, many) or the class of an expanded clone, and some rows leave it out.

TRBJ1-2 TRBD1 - TRBV10-3 TGTGCCATCAGTGAGGGGGACAGGGGCTATGGCTACACCTTC CAISEGDRGYGYTF
TRBJ2-1 TRBD2 - TRBV24-1 TGTGCCACCAGTGATAGAAGCGGGGGGGCCTACAATGAGCAGTTCTTC CATSDRSGGAYNEQFF
TRBJ1-2 TRBD1 - TRBV4-1 TGCGCCAGCAGGCTAACGGGGACAGGGGTTAATCGGCATGGCTACACCTTC CASRLTGTGVNRHGYTF
TRBJ1-6 - few TRBV2 TGTGCCAGCAGTGAAGGCTACAATTCACCCCTCCACTTT CASSEGYNSPLHF
TRBJ1-3 - once TRBV19 TGTGCCAGTAGTCCACAGATGATCTCTGGAAACACCATATATTTT CASSPQMISGNTIYF
TRBJ2-7 - - TRBV4-2 TGTGCCAGCAGCCAAAGTTCGGACAGTTTCTACGAGCAGTACTTC CASSQSSDSFYEQYF
TRBJ2-7 TRBD1 - TRBV29-1 TGCAGCGCCAGGGGGGACAGGGGGAAGTACGAGCAGTACTTC CSARGDRGKYEQYF
TRBJ2-3 - few TRBV19 TGTGCCAGTAGTTACGGACTAACAGATACGCAGTATTTT CASSYGLTDTQYF
TRBJ1-3 - - TRBV2 TGTGCCAGCATCAGGACTACTGGAAACACCATATATTTT CASIRTTGNTIYF
TRBJ1-4 - - TRBV6-2/TRBV6-3 TGTGCCAGCAGTGCTAACTTCGCAACTAATGAAAAACTGTTTTTT CASSANFATNEKLFF
TRBJ2-2 - - TRBV18 TGTGCCAGCTCACCAAATGGAGGTGCGGGGGAGCTGTTTTTT CASSPNGGAGELFF
TRBJ1-6 TRBD1 - TRBV6-1 TGTGCCAGCAGTGAAGAAATGGGGACAGGGAATTCACCCCTCCACTTT CASSEEMGTGNSPLHF
TRBJ1-5 - - TRBV19 TGTGCCAGTAGTATAGCCACCAGAAGCAATCAGCCCCAGCATTTT CASSIATRSNQPQHF
TRBJ2-3 TRBD1 - TRBV19 TGTGCCAGTAGTCCGGGACAGGCAATCTTCACAGATACGCAGTATTTT CASSPGQAIFTDTQYF
TRBJ1-6 TRBD1 - TRBV5-6 TGTGCCAGCAGCCGAGGACAGGGCCGGGGGTCACCCCTCCACTTT CASSRGQGRGSPLHF
TRBJ2-7 - - TRBV29-1 TGCAGCGTTAAATTAATCCGGGGGACCTACGAGCAGTACTTC CSVKLIRGTYEQYF
TRBJ2-1 TRBD2 - TRBV2 TGTGCCAGCAGCCTGACTAGCGGGGGGGCGGTCGAGCAGTTCTTC CASSLTSGGAVEQFF
TRBJ2-3 - - TRBV11-3 TGTGCCAGCAGCTCCTTCAGGGATGCAGATACGCAGTATTTT CASSSFRDADTQYF
TRBJ2-1 TRBD1 - TRBV19 TGTGCCAGTAGTAACGGACAGGGTAATCACAATGAGCAGTTCTTC CASSNGQGNHNEQFF
TRBJ1-1 - - TRBV14 TGTGCCAGCAGCCAGGACGAAACAGGGAACACTGAAGCTTTCTTT CASSQDETGNTEAFF
TRBJ1-2 TRBD1 - TRBV19 TGTGCCAGTAGTATAGTCCAGGGGGATGGCTACACCTTC CASSIVQGDGYTF
TRBJ1-5 - once TRBV28 TGTGCCACTCGGGGGGGGCAGGCCCGCAATCAGCCCCAGCATTTT CATRGGQARNQPQHF
TRBJ1-1 TRBD1 - TRBV9 TGTGCCAGCAGCGTATCTGGACAGGGGGGCACTGAAGCTTTCTTT CASSVSGQGGTEAFF
TRBJ2-5 TRBD2 - TRBV7-9 TGTGCCAGCAGCTCTAGCGGTGAGACCCAGTACTTC CASSSSGETQYF
TRBJ1-1 - - TRBV3-1/TRBV3-2 TGTGCCAGCAGCCAAGCAAGATCGCCGGCTCAGGGTTCGAACACTGAAGCTTTCTTT CASSQARSPAQGSNTEAFF
TRBJ2-2 - - TRBV11-3 TGTGCCAGCAGCCGAGGAGGCCGGGAGCTGTTTTTT CASSRGGRELFF
TRBJ1-5 TRBD1 - TRBV6-1 TGTGCCAGCAGTGAGAGGGACAGGGGCCCGAATCAGCCCCAGCATTTT CASSERDRGPNQPQHF
TRBJ1-5 - once TRBV20-1 TGCAGTGCTAGTCCGAGCAATCAGCCCCAGCATTTT CSASPSNQPQHF
TRBJ2-7 - - TRBV5-1 TGCGCCAGCAGGGACGGGGACACCTACGAGCAGTACTTC CASRDGDTYEQYF
TRBJ2-7 TRBD1 - TRBV19 TGTGCCAGTAGTCTGGAGACAGGGGATGCCTACGAGCAGTACTTC CASSLETGDAYEQYF
TRBJ2-1 TRBD2 once TRBV9 TGTGCCAGCCGTCGGACTAGCGGGGGGGATGAGCAGTTCTTC CASRRTSGGDEQFF